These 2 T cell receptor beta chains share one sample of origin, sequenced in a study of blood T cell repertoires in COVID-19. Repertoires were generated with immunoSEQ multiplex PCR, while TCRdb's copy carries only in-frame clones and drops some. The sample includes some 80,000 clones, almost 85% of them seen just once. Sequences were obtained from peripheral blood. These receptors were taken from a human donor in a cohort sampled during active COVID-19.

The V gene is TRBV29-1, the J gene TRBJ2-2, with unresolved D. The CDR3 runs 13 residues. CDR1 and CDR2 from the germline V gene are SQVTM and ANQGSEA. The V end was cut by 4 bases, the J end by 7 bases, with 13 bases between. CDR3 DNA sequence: TGCAGCGTTGTTGCAGGTTCGGTCGGGGAGCTGTTTTTT. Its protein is CSVVAGSVGELFF.

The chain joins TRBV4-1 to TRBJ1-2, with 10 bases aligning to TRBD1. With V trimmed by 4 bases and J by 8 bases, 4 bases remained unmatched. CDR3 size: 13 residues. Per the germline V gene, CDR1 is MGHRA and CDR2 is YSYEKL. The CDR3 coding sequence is TGCGCCAGCAGCCTAGGGACAGGGGACGGCTACACCTTC. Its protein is CASSLGTGDGYTF.